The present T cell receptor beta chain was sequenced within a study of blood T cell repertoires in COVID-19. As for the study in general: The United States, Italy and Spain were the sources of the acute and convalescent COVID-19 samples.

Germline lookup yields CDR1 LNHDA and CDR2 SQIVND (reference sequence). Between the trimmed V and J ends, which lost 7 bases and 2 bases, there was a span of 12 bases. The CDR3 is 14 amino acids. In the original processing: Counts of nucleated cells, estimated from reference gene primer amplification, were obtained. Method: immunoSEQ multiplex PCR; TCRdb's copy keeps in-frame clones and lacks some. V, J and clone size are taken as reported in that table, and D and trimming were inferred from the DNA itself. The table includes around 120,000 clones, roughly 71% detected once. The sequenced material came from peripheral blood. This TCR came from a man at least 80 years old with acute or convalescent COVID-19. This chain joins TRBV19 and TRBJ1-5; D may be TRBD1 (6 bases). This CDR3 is CASKGVWGNQPQHF. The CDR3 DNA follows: TGTGCCAGTAAGGGGGTATGGGGCAATCAGCCCCAGCATTTT.